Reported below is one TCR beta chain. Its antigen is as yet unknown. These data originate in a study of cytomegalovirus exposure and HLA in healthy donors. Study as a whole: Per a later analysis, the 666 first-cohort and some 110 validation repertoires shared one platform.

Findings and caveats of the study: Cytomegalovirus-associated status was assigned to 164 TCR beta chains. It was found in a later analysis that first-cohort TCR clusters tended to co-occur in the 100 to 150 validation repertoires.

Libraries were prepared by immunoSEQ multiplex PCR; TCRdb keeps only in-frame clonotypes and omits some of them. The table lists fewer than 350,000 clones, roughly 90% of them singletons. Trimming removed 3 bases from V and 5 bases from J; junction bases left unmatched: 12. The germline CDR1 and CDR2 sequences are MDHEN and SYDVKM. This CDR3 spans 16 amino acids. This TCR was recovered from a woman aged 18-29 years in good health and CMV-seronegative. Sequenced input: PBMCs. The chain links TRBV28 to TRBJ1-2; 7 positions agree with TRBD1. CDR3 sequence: CASSFSLPGQTYGYTF. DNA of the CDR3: TGTGCCAGCAGTTTTTCCCTTCCGGGACAGACTTATGGCTACACCTTC.